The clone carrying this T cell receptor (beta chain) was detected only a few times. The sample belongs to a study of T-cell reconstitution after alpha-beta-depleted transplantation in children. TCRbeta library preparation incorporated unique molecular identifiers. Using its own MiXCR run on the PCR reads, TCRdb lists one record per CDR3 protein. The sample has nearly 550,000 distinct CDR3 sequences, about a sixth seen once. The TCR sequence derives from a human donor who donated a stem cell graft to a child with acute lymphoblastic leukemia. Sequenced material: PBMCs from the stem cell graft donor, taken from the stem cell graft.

The CDR3 DNA reads TGTGCCAGCAGACGAGGGGGGTTCGGGGAGCTGTTTTTT. Amino acid sequence: CASRRGGFGELFF. The rearrangement uses TRBV12-3 or TRBV12-4 and TRBJ2-2; D tentatively fits TRBD1 or TRBD2 (6 bases each). The CDR3 consists of 13 residues. V lost 6 bases, J lost 7 bases, and 12 bases lay in between.